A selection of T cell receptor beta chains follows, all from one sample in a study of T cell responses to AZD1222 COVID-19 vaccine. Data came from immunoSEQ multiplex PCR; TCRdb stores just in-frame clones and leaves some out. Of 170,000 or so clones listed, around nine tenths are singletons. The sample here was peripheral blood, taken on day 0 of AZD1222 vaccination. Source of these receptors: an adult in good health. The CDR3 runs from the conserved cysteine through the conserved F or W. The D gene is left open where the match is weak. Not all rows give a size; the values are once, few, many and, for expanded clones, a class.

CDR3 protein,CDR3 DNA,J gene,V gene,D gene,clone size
CASSPGCWPGTYEQYF,TGTGCCAGCAGCCCCGGGTGTTGGCCCGGAACCTACGAGCAGTACTTC,TRBJ2-7,TRBV21-1,-,-
CATSRWSRERSPLHF,TGTGCCACTAGTCGGTGGAGCAGGGAGCGGTCACCCCTCCACTTT,TRBJ1-6,TRBV19,-,-
CATSDFGDTDTQYF,TGTGCCACCAGTGATTTTGGGGACACAGATACGCAGTATTTT,TRBJ2-3,TRBV24-1,-,-
CASSPRTGDSYNEQFF,TGTGCCAGCAGCCCCCGGACAGGTGACTCCTACAATGAGCAGTTCTTC,TRBJ2-1,TRBV7-9,TRBD1,-
CAGGDRNTEAFF,TGTGCCGGGGGAGACCGAAACACTGAAGCTTTCTTT,TRBJ1-1,TRBV30,-,-
CASGLPGTGQGYTF,TGCGCCAGCGGGTTACCTGGGACAGGGCAAGGCTACACCTTC,TRBJ1-2,TRBV10-2,TRBD1,-
CASRIRDSNQPQHF,TGTGCCAGCAGGATCAGAGATAGCAATCAGCCCCAGCATTTT,TRBJ1-5,TRBV6-5,-,-
CATSEEGDNQPQHF,TGTGCCACCAGTGAGGAGGGAGACAATCAGCCCCAGCATTTT,TRBJ1-5,TRBV24-1,-,-
CASSGLQGSGGETQYF,TGCGCCAGCAGCGGACTACAGGGGTCCGGGGGCGAGACCCAGTACTTC,TRBJ2-5,TRBV5-1,-,-
CASSLSEGYGYTF,TGTGCCAGCAGCCTTAGCGAGGGCTATGGCTACACCTTC,TRBJ1-2,TRBV3-1/TRBV3-2,-,-
CASGRNTGELFF,TGTGCTAGTGGTAGGAACACCGGGGAGCTGTTTTTT,TRBJ2-2,TRBV12-5,-,-
CASSGSNYEQYF,TGTGCCAGTAGTGGAAGTAACTACGAGCAGTACTTC,TRBJ2-7,TRBV19,-,-
CASSQERGGNEKLFF,TGCGCCAGCAGCCAAGAGCGGGGTGGTAATGAAAAACTGTTTTTT,TRBJ1-4,TRBV4-3,-,-
CASSVDPTGGYGYTF,TGTGCCAGCAGCGTAGACCCGACAGGGGGCTATGGCTACACCTTC,TRBJ1-2,TRBV9,TRBD1,-
CAIRSVSRGTEAFF,TGTGCCATCAGGTCAGTCAGTCGGGGCACTGAAGCTTTCTTT,TRBJ1-1,TRBV10-3,-,-
CASSQAGLANYGYTF,TGTGCCAGCAGCCAAGCCGGTTTAGCGAACTATGGCTACACCTTC,TRBJ1-2,TRBV4-2,-,-
CASSLEPGQLYEQYF,TGCGCCAGCAGCTTGGAGCCGGGACAGCTCTACGAGCAGTACTTC,TRBJ2-7,TRBV5-1,TRBD1,-
CSVGLGSPNSGANVLTF,TGCAGCGTTGGCTTGGGCAGCCCCAATTCTGGGGCCAACGTCCTGACTTTC,TRBJ2-6,TRBV29-1,-,-
CASSKVRTRNTEAFF,TGTGCCAGCAGCAAAGTACGGACCCGGAACACTGAAGCTTTCTTT,TRBJ1-1,TRBV21-1,-,few
CASSKGNEKLFF,TGTGCCAGCTCGAAGGGTAATGAAAAACTGTTTTTT,TRBJ1-4,TRBV18,-,-
CASSLERGNYGYTF,TGCGCCAGCAGCTTAGAACGGGGTAACTATGGCTACACCTTC,TRBJ1-2,TRBV5-1,-,-
CASSPQDGFGNEQYF,TGCGCCAGCAGCCCCCAGGACGGGTTCGGGAACGAGCAGTACTTC,TRBJ2-7,TRBV4-3,-,-
CASLEPRRVAGNTIYF,TGTGCCAGCCTGGAGCCCAGGAGGGTAGCTGGAAACACCATATATTTT,TRBJ1-3,TRBV18,-,-
CASSLTLPREQYF,TGTGCCAGCAGCTTGACCCTCCCTCGCGAGCAGTACTTC,TRBJ2-7,TRBV11-2,-,-
CASSREKSRQGGYGYTF,TGTGCCAGCAGTCGTGAAAAATCAAGACAGGGAGGCTATGGCTACACCTTC,TRBJ1-2,TRBV27,TRBD1,-
CASSLTGDLTYNEQFF,TGCGCCAGCAGCTTGACAGGGGATTTAACGTACAATGAGCAGTTCTTC,TRBJ2-1,TRBV5-1,TRBD1,-
CASSPWDKLYEQYF,TGTGCCAGCAGCCCCTGGGACAAACTCTACGAGCAGTACTTC,TRBJ2-7,TRBV5-6,-,-
CAISEPGQGPSGANVLTF,TGTGCCATCAGTGAGCCGGGACAGGGGCCCTCTGGGGCCAACGTCCTGACTTTC,TRBJ2-6,TRBV10-3,TRBD1,-
CASSLGQGGTRYGYTF,TGTGCCAGCAGTTTGGGACAGGGAGGCACCCGCTATGGCTACACCTTC,TRBJ1-2,TRBV27,TRBD1,-
CASSQEIGLGADTQYF,TGTGCCAGCAGCCAAGAAATAGGACTAGGCGCAGATACGCAGTATTTT,TRBJ2-3,TRBV4-2,TRBD2,-
CASSFLVGQFSIQPQHF,TGTGCCAGCAGCTTCCTCGTAGGACAGTTCAGCATCCAGCCCCAGCATTTT,TRBJ1-5,TRBV5-8,-,-
CASRPTGTPPHF,TGTGCCAGCAGGCCGACCGGGACTCCCCCCCACTTC,TRBJ2-5,TRBV11-2,-,-
CASSVVGDSYGYTF,TGTGCCAGCAGCGTAGTCGGGGACAGCTATGGCTACACCTTC,TRBJ1-2,TRBV9,TRBD1,-
CASSPTQGAKNGYTF,TGCGCCAGCAGCCCCACACAGGGGGCGAAGAATGGCTACACCTTC,TRBJ1-2,TRBV4-3,TRBD1,-
CASSLRTRKTGELFF,TGTGCCAGCAGCTTAAGGACTAGAAAGACCGGGGAGCTGTTTTTT,TRBJ2-2,TRBV7-2,TRBD2,-
CASSQDWATMNTEAFF,TGCGCCAGCAGCCAAGATTGGGCCACCATGAACACTGAAGCTTTCTTT,TRBJ1-1,TRBV4-1,-,-
CASSWPPGYGYTF,TGTGCCAGCAGCTGGCCTCCGGGGTATGGCTACACCTTC,TRBJ1-2,TRBV5-8,-,-
CASSSTDRKNTGELFF,TGTGCCAGCAGCTCAACTGACAGAAAGAACACCGGGGAGCTGTTTTTT,TRBJ2-2,TRBV7-9,-,once
CASSARGTGGQETQYF,TGTGCCAGCAGCGCGCGCGGGACAGGGGGGCAAGAGACCCAGTACTTC,TRBJ2-5,TRBV11-1,TRBD1,-